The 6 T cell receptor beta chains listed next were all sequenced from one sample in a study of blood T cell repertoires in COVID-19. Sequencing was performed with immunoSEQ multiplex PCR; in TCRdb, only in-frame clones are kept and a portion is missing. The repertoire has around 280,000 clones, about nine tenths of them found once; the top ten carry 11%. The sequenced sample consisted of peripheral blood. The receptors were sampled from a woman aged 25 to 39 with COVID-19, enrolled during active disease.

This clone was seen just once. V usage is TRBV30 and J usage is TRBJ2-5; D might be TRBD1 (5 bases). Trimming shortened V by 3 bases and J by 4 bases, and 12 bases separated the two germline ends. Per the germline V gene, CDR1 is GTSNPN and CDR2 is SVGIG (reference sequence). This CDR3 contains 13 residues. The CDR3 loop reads CAWSDRAGETQYF. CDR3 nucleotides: TGTGCCTGGAGCGACAGAGCTGGAGAGACCCAGTACTTC. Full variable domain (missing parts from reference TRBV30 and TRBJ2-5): SQTIHQWPATLVQPVGSPLSLECTVEGTSNPNLYWYRQAAGRGLQLLFYSVGIGQISSEVPQNLSASRPQDRQFILSSKKLLLSDSGFYLCAWSDRAGETQYFGPGTRLLVL.

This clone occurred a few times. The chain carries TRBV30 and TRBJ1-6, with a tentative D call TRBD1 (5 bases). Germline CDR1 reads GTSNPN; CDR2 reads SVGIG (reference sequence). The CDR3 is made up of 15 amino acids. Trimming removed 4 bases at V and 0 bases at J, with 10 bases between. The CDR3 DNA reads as TGTGCCTGGACCCCCGGGGGCTCCTATAATTCACCCCTCCACTTT. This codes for CAWTPGGSYNSPLHF.

The CDR3 is CSVPGTGGNQETQYF. The CDR3 DNA reads TGCAGCGTTCCCGGGACAGGGGGAAACCAAGAGACCCAGTACTTC. V and J are TRBV29-1 and TRBJ2-5; the match to TRBD1 covers 11 bases. Trimming at V came to 5 bases and at J to 0 bases, leaving 5 bases not matched to a gene. The CDR3 has 15 residues. Germline loops: CDR1 SQVTM, CDR2 ANQGSEA.

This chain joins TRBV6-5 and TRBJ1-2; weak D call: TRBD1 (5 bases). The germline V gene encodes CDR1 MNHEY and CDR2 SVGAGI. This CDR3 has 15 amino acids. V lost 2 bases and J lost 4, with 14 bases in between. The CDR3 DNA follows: TGTGCCAGCAGTTACATCTCAGGGAAGAGCTATGGCTACACCTTC. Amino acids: CASSYISGKSYGYTF.

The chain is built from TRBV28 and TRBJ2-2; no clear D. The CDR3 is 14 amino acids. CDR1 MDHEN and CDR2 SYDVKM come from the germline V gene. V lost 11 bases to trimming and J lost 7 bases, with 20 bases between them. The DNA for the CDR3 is TGTGCCGCCAAACCTAACTCAGCGAACGGGGAGCTGTTTTTT. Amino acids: CAAKPNSANGELFF. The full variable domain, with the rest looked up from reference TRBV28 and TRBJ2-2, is DVKVTQSSRYLVKRTGEKVFLECVQDMDHENMFWYRQDPGLGLRLIYFSYDVKMKEKGDIPEGYSVSREKKERFSLILESASTNQTSMYLCAAKPNSANGELFFGEGSRLTVL.

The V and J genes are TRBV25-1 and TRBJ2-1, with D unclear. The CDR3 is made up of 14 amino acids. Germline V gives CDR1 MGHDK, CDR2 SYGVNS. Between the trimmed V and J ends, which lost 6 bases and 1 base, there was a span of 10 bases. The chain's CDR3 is CASSGPGSYNEQFF. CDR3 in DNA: TGTGCCAGCAGCGGCCCAGGATCCTACAATGAGCAGTTCTTC.